This entry features one T cell receptor beta chain sequence. Next came a second PCR, run for about 7 to 12 cycles, which used a sample-barcoded 5' primer along with a J-beta primer mix. Every sample gave at least 3 million paired-end reads containing CDR3. TCRdb reanalysed the 5' RACE reads using MiXCR and keeps one entry per CDR3 protein. This sample yields roughly 1 million distinct CDR3 sequences, of which approximately 25% are seen a single time; about 0.8% belongs to the top ten. The record originates from a study of blood T cells in healthy people across ages. Aged roughly 6 to 90, donors were systemically healthy Caucasians from Russia. The CDR3 extends over 14 amino acids. V shed 3 bases and J shed 1 base, with 9 bases lying between them. Germline lookup yields CDR1 MDHEN and CDR2 SYDVKM. The same data also contributed to another study, on T cells of mothers and their children. From that second work: Amplification in the second PCR used the M1S primer, which added sample barcodes and 2-4 random nucleotides. The authors found no persistent microchimeric T cell clones.

The chain is built from TRBV28 and TRBJ2-5; D could derive from TRBD1 or TRBD2 (5 bases each). The sample was blood. The clonotype comes from a girl aged 2 to 9 in good health. This chain's CDR3 is CASSFGAVQETQYF. The CDR3 DNA reads TGTGCCAGCAGTTTCGGGGCAGTCCAAGAGACCCAGTACTTC.